This T cell receptor beta chain was recovered during a study of graft-versus-host responses after intestinal transplantation. Whole-study context: Recipients obtained multivisceral, liver-intestinal, or isolated intestinal transplants. All recipients got anti-thymocyte globulin induction, then tacrolimus and steroids for approximately 3 years. Findings of the study overall: Circulating GvH clones peaking coincided with falling HvG clones soon after transplant.

From germline, CDR1 is GTSNPN and CDR2 SVGIG (reference sequence). The length of the CDR3 is 13 residues. V lost 5 bases, J lost 5 bases, and 9 bases stayed unmatched. Of note for this clone: Its matching antigen is unknown.

Measured with immunoSEQ multiplex PCR; TCRdb has only the in-frame clones, and not every one. The table lists 140,000 or so clones, about 93% of them singletons. The clonotype originates from a human donor who received an intestinal transplant. Sequences were derived from unstimulated CD4+ T cells sorted from spleen or lymph node cells, sampled before intestinal transplant. The genes are TRBV30 and TRBJ2-7; 7 bases line up with TRBD1. In nucleotides, the CDR3 is TGTGCCTGGGACAGGGACACGAGAAACGAGCAGTACTTC. It is translated as CAWDRDTRNEQYF.